One sample yielded the 28 T cell receptor beta chains listed below, sequenced in a study of graft-versus-host responses after intestinal transplantation. The table came from immunoSEQ multiplex PCR; TCRdb's copy has only in-frame clones and leaves some out. The table includes 10,000 to 15,000 clones, 60% to 75% detected once. Lamina propria and intraepithelial lymphocytes were released by processing graft tissue. The input for sequencing was ileum tissue, taken roughly 140 days after intestinal transplantation. These receptors all come from a human patient who received an intestinal transplant, so some T cells may come from the graft donor.

The chain links TRBV6-5 to TRBJ2-4; 8 bases map to TRBD1. The CDR3 runs 10 residues. The V gene end was trimmed by 9 bases and the J gene end by 16 bases; junction bases not matched to a gene: 8. CDR1 and CDR2 from the germline V gene are MNHEY and SVGAGI. The CDR3 region has the DNA TGTGCCAGGGTTCCAGGACAGGGATACTTC. Translated, it gives CARVPGQGYF.

This clone was observed a few times. The gene calls are TRBV4-1 and TRBJ2-3; D possibly corresponds to TRBD2 (7 bases). With 2 bases removed from V and 5 bases from J, the gap between germline ends came to 14 bases. The CDR3 length is 15 residues. Germline V CDR1 and CDR2: MGHRA, YSYEKL. CDR3 in amino acids: CASSQTRGAGDTQYF. The CDR3 DNA reads TGCGCCAGCAGCCAAACACGGGGGGCGGGAGATACGCAGTATTTT.

CDR3 nucleotide sequence: TGTGCCAGCTCACCATGGGCAGGGGTGCCCAGCAATGAGCAGTTCTTC. This codes for CASSPWAGVPSNEQFF. The V gene is TRBV18, the J gene TRBJ2-1; possibly TRBD1 for D (6 bases). CDR1 KGHSH and CDR2 LQKENI come from the germline V gene. With 2 bases removed from V and 6 bases from J, the gap between germline ends came to 17 bases. There are 16 residues in the CDR3. Variable domain in full (rest from reference TRBV18 and TRBJ2-1): NAGVMQNPRHLVRRRGQEARLRCSPMKGHSHVYWYRQLPEEGLKFMVYLQKENIIDESGMPKERFSAEFPKEGPSILRIQQVVRGDSAAYFCASSPWAGVPSNEQFFGPGTRLTVL.

The chain uses TRBV6-1 and TRBJ2-4; 8 nucleotides agree with TRBD2. CDR3 size: 18 residues. V shed 1 base, J shed 0 bases, and the junction held 8 bases outside the gene matches. Germline CDR1 MNHNS, CDR2 SASEGT. The CDR3 loop is CASSEDWGLGIAKNIQYF. CDR3 DNA: TGTGCCAGCAGTGAAGATTGGGGACTAGGGATAGCCAAAAACATTCAGTACTTC.

J is TRBJ2-1 and V is TRBV21-1; the table names TRBD2, a call not compared with the DNA. TRBV21-1 is assigned pseudogene status. The CDR3 consists of 13 residues. In DNA form, the CDR3 reads TGTGCCAGCAGCAAACCGGGAGGCGATGAGCAGTTCTTC. Its protein product is CASSKPGGDEQFF.

This clone was seen a handful of times. The V gene is TRBV13, the J gene TRBJ2-7; a weak D match, TRBD1 (6 bases). Germline V gene data show CDR1 as PRHDT and CDR2 as FYEKMQ (reference sequence). This CDR3 has 14 residues. Between the trimmed V and J ends, which lost 5 bases and 1 base, there was a span of 12 bases. The DNA for the CDR3 is TGTGCCAGCAGCGCGGCAGGGGAATCCTACGAGCAGTACTTC. Residues: CASSAAGESYEQYF. The full variable domain, with the rest looked up from reference TRBV13 and TRBJ2-7, is AAGVIQSPRHLIKEKRETATLKCYPIPRHDTVYWYQQGPGQDPQFLISFYEKMQSDKGSIPDRFSAQQFSDYHSELNMSSLELGDSALYFCASSAAGESYEQYFGPGTRLTVT.

The genes are TRBV19 and TRBJ2-1; D is unclear. V was cut by 2 bases and J by 0 bases, with 5 bases left in between. Germline CDR1 reads LNHDA; CDR2 reads SQIVND (reference sequence). The CDR3 has 14 residues. The CDR3 protein is CASSILVSYNEQFF. Here the CDR3 DNA reads TGTGCCAGTAGTATACTAGTCTCCTACAATGAGCAGTTCTTC. Full variable domain (remainder filled in from reference TRBV19 and TRBJ2-1): DGGITQSPKYLFRKEGQNVTLSCEQNLNHDAMYWYRQDPGQGLRLIYYSQIVNDFQKGDIAEGYSVSREKKESFPLTVTSAQKNPTAFYLCASSILVSYNEQFFGPGTRLTVL.

This clone was seen a few times. The V gene is TRBV6-1, the J gene TRBJ1-2; tentative D call: TRBD1 (5 bases). The CDR3 covers 15 residues. V gave up 11 bases and J gave up 0 bases, with 19 bases separating them. Germline lookup yields CDR1 MNHNS and CDR2 SASEGT. The CDR3 DNA sequence: TGTGCCGAGGGACTGGGAGGATCCTCTAACTATGGCTACACCTTC. Translating it yields CAEGLGGSSNYGYTF.

The chain combines TRBV6-1 with TRBJ2-1, with unresolved D. The germline V and J ends were trimmed by 4 bases and 0 bases, with 19 bases remaining between them. Looked up from germline, CDR1 is MNHNS and CDR2 is SASEGT. This CDR3 is 18 amino acids long. DNA of the CDR3: TGTGCCAGCAGTGGTCTTGATGGGCCACAAAGCTCCTACAATGAGCAGTTCTTC. This codes for CASSGLDGPQSSYNEQFF.

The rearrangement uses TRBV2 and TRBJ2-2; TRBD2 might be the D (6 bases). The CDR3 has 15 residues. Between the trimmed V and J ends, which lost 6 bases and 8 bases, there was a span of 19 bases. The V gene's germline CDR1 is SNHLY and CDR2 FYNNEI. The CDR3 DNA reads TGTGCCAGCAGCCCCTCTGGGGGAGGAGGGGGGGAGCTGTTTTTT. This sequence encodes CASSPSGGGGGELFF.

The chain employs TRBV20-1 and TRBJ2-7; TRBD2 matches at 8 bases. Germline V gene data show CDR1 as DFQATT and CDR2 as SNEGSKA (reference sequence). The V gene end was trimmed by 6 bases and the J gene end by 5 bases; junction bases not matched to a gene: 3. This CDR3 has 11 amino acids. The CDR3 is CSARGGHEQYF. CDR3 DNA: TGCAGTGCCCGGGGGGGACACGAGCAGTACTTC.

This rearrangement joins TRBV11-2 to TRBJ1-5, with 7 bases lining up with TRBD1. This CDR3 is built from 15 residues. V dropped 5 bases and J dropped 2; count of bases not matched to a gene: 6. Germline lookup yields CDR1 SGHAT and CDR2 FQNNGV. The chain's CDR3 is CASSDQGGGNQPQHF. The CDR3 coding sequence is TGTGCCAGCAGCGATCAGGGGGGTGGCAATCAGCCCCAGCATTTT.

This rearrangement joins TRBV5-4 to TRBJ2-7, with 7 bases aligning to TRBD2. The CDR3 extends over 12 amino acids. Germline V lookup: CDR1 SGHNT, CDR2 YYREEE (reference sequence). With 7 bases clipped from V and 6 bases from J, the junction kept 7 bases outside the gene matches. The CDR3 protein is CASGEWEGEQYF. CDR3 bases: TGTGCCAGCGGAGAATGGGAGGGCGAGCAGTACTTC.

The rearrangement uses TRBV7-9 and TRBJ2-3; D is perhaps TRBD2 (6 bases). Germline CDR1 SEHNR, CDR2 FQNEAQ (reference sequence). Trimming left V 3 bases short and J 1 base short, with 11 bases between. This CDR3 contains 15 residues. The CDR3, as DNA: TGTGCCAGCAGCTTCCCCCCTAGCGGCACAGATACGCAGTATTTT. This translates into CASSFPPSGTDTQYF.

There are a few counts of this clone. The chain joins TRBV6-4 to TRBJ2-1, with TRBD2 identical over 12 bases. After removal of 7 bases from V and 5 bases from J, the junction contained 6 bases not matched to a gene. Germline V gene data show CDR1 as MRHNA and CDR2 as SNTAGT. The CDR3 runs 15 residues. The CDR3 sequence: CASTGTSGWNNEQFF. CDR3 nucleotide sequence: TGTGCCAGCACGGGGACTAGCGGGTGGAACAATGAGCAGTTCTTC.

This chain uses TRBV27 with TRBJ2-3; D may be TRBD1 (5 bases). CDR3 length equals 12 residues. V dropped 5 bases and J dropped 6 bases, with 9 bases sitting between them. Germline CDR1 MNHEY, CDR2 SMNVEV (reference sequence). The CDR3: CASSLAGDTQYF. CDR3 DNA sequence: TGTGCCAGCAGTCTTGCAGGGGATACGCAGTATTTT.

This clone has more than one count but fewer than ten. At one end the junction does not follow the germline gene, possibly because of a read error. V usage is TRBV7-7 and J usage is TRBJ2-2; D possibly corresponds to TRBD2 (6 bases). The CDR3 is made up of 14 amino acids. The germline CDR1 and CDR2 sequences are SSHAT and FNYEAQ (reference sequence). CDR3 amino acids: CASSGSGDTGELFF. CDR3 DNA sequence: TGTGCTAGCAGCGGGTCGGGGGACACCGGGGAGCTGTTTTTT.

This rearrangement joins TRBV11-3 to TRBJ2-3, with D possibly TRBD1 on 6 matching bases. V dropped 5 bases and J dropped 5 bases, with 11 bases sitting between them. The CDR3 runs to 13 residues. Germline lookup yields CDR1 SGHNT and CDR2 YENEEA. CDR3: CASSIAQGDTQYF. DNA for the CDR3: TGTGCCAGCAGCATCGCACAGGGAGATACGCAGTATTTT.

The J gene is TRBJ1-6, the V gene TRBV30, with a weak D call TRBD1 (5 bases). Germline CDR1 and CDR2: GTSNPN and SVGIG (reference sequence). The CDR3 extends over 13 amino acids. Trimming left V 8 bases short and J 2 bases short, with 10 bases between. CDR3 nucleotides: TGTGCCGGGGGGAGGGCCTATAATTCACCCCTCCACTTT. Its translation is CAGGRAYNSPLHF.

The rearrangement links TRBV25-1 to TRBJ1-1; D not resolved. The CDR3 is made up of 16 amino acids. Trimming left V 4 bases short and J 6 bases short, with 21 bases between. In germline, CDR1 is MGHDK, CDR2 SYGVNS. DNA of the CDR3: TGTGCCAGCAGTGCCCGGTGGACCCTGGACGGGGCTGAAGCTTTCTTT. It yields the protein CASSARWTLDGAEAFF.

V gene TRBV7-6 combines with J gene TRBJ2-7; D is possibly TRBD1 (5 bases). Trimming took 2 bases from V and 0 from J, leaving 14 bases between them. Germline V gives CDR1 SGHVS, CDR2 FNYEAQ. CDR3 length equals 16 residues. The CDR3 sequence: CASSLNRQPSSYEQYF. CDR3 nucleotide sequence: TGTGCCAGCAGCTTAAACAGGCAGCCGAGCTCCTACGAGCAGTACTTC.

The chain joins TRBV29-1 to TRBJ2-7; perhaps TRBD1 as D (6 bases). Trimming cost V 5 bases and J 0 bases, with 11 bases left between them. CDR1 SQVTM and CDR2 ANQGSEA come from the germline V gene. The CDR3 has 13 residues. The CDR3 DNA reads TGCAGCGTTACCGGGACATCCTCCTACGAGCAGTACTTC. It translates to CSVTGTSSYEQYF.

The chain carries TRBV28 and TRBJ2-1; D is unresolved. This CDR3 spans 15 amino acids. The V end lost 1 base, the J end lost 4 bases, and 11 bases lay between the germline ends. Looked up from germline, CDR1 is MDHEN and CDR2 is SYDVKM. DNA for the CDR3: TGTGCCAGCAGTTTATACACTACTGCATACAATGAGCAGTTCTTC. Its protein is CASSLYTTAYNEQFF. The full variable domain, with the rest looked up from reference TRBV28 and TRBJ2-1, is DVKVTQSSRYLVKRTGEKVFLECVQDMDHENMFWYRQDPGLGLRLIYFSYDVKMKEKGDIPEGYSVSREKKERFSLILESASTNQTSMYLCASSLYTTAYNEQFFGPGTRLTVL.

The chain carries TRBV5-1 and TRBJ2-3; D gene unclear. The CDR3 loop spans 13 amino acids. V lost 1 base to trimming and J lost 1 base, with 4 bases between them. In germline, CDR1 is SGHRS, CDR2 YFSETQ. The CDR3 DNA follows: TGCGCCAGCAGCTTGCGCGGCACAGATACGCAGTATTTT. Amino acid sequence: CASSLRGTDTQYF.

The rearrangement links TRBV6-5 to TRBJ2-1; 8 bases fit TRBD2. In germline, CDR1 is MNHEY, CDR2 SVGAGI. V shed 2 bases, J shed 10 bases, and the junction held 7 bases outside the gene matches. This CDR3 is built from 14 residues. The CDR3 protein is CASSYHGLAGEQFF. The CDR3 bases are TGTGCCAGCAGTTACCACGGACTAGCAGGAGAGCAGTTCTTC.

V is TRBV5-4 and J is TRBJ2-1; TRBD2 agrees at 8 bases. J gave up 1 base and V 4 bases, and 4 bases lay outside the gene matches. CDR3 length equals 15 residues. Germline V gives CDR1 SGHNT, CDR2 YYREEE (reference sequence). The CDR3 sequence: CASSPGGGSYNEQFF. DNA of the CDR3: TGTGCCAGCAGCCCCGGCGGGGGGTCCTACAATGAGCAGTTCTTC.

In nucleotides, the CDR3 is TGTGCCAGCAGTTGGGACAGGGGTATCGGGGAGCTGTTTTTT. Amino acid sequence: CASSWDRGIGELFF. The gene calls are TRBV4-2 and TRBJ2-2, with 10 nucleotides matching TRBD1. V was pared by 6 bases and J by 7 bases, with 5 bases of the junction left unmatched. Per germline, CDR1 LGHNA and CDR2 YNFKEQ. The CDR3 runs 14 residues.

The chain carries TRBV7-6 and TRBJ2-7; TRBD1 matches 9 bases. The CDR3 has 17 residues. Germline V CDR1 and CDR2: SGHVS, FNYEAQ. V lost 2 bases and J lost 0; bases outside the gene matches: 8. CDR3: CASSLPNRGPLSYEQYF. CDR3 nucleotide sequence: TGTGCCAGCAGCTTACCGAACAGGGGGCCTCTCTCCTACGAGCAGTACTTC.